This T cell receptor beta chain emerged from a study of long-term antiretroviral therapy in people with HIV. The count of this clone is one. The antigen remains undetermined. Findings of the study overall: Pre-ART clonal expansion yielded clones that dominated the repertoire at all time points. In samples taken after ART, diversity increased but remained below transplant donor control levels.

The CDR3 loop spans 14 amino acids. Germline loops: CDR1 ENHRY, CDR2 SYGVKD. V trimming: 5 bases; J trimming: 9 bases; junction bases outside the gene matches: 8. At the survey level, the v3.0 immunoSEQ assay was run. The table came from immunoSEQ multiplex PCR; TCRdb's copy has only in-frame clones and leaves some out. The sample lists about 18,000 clones, roughly 80% seen once, with roughly 18% in the top ten. Treated in the United States were all of the participants with HIV. The specimen was unsorted PBMCs, collected 0.6 years after starting antiretroviral therapy. V and J are TRBV10-3 and TRBJ2-1; 9 bases are a match to TRBD1. This TCR was sampled from a woman aged 18-35 years with HIV. The CDR3 is CAISPGTGIGEQFF. The CDR3 bases are TGTGCCATCAGTCCCGGGACAGGGATCGGTGAGCAGTTCTTC.